This T cell receptor (beta chain) was obtained from a study of T cell changes during pregnancy in multiple sclerosis. The CDR3 covers 15 residues. The germline V gene encodes CDR1 SGHVS and CDR2 FQNEAQ. The V gene lost 5 bases and the J gene lost 4 bases, with 17 bases spanning the gap. Generated by immunoSEQ multiplex PCR, the TCRdb table keeps only in-frame clones and is missing some. The profile shows around 57,000 clones, about 90% of them singletons. The sequence came from a female donor in good health, enrolled as a control in a pregnancy study. This sample comprised peripheral blood, obtained in the third trimester of pregnancy. This chain uses TRBV7-8 with TRBJ1-1, with D maybe TRBD1 (5 bases). The CDR3 DNA reads as TGTGCCAGCAGCAACAGCAGGGCAACGGCCACTGAAGCTTTCTTT. This encodes CASSNSRATATEAFF.